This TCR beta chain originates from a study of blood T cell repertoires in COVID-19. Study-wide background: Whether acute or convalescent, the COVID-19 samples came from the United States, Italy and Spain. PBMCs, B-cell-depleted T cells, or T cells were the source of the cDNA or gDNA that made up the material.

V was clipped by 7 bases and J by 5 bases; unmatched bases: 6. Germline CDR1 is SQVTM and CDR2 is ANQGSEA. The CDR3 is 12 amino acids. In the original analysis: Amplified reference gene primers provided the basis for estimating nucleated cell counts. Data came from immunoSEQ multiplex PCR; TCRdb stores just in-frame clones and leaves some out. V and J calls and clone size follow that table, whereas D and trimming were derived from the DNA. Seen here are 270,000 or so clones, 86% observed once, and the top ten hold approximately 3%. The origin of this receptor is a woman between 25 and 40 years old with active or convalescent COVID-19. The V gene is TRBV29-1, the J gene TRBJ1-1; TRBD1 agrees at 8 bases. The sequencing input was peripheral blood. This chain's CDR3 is CSAGGAGTEAFF. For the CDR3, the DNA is TGCAGCGCAGGGGGCGCAGGGACTGAAGCTTTCTTT.